The 31 T cell receptor beta chains below all came from one sample that was sequenced in a study of shared clonotypes between healthy human individuals (dated by TCRdb to 2020 to 2021). For the CD8 naive samples, CD45RO-negative cells were positively selected for CCR7, yielding a CD45RA+CCR7+ population from which TemRA cells were excluded. Libraries were prepared through the immunoSEQ multiplex PCR assay. TCRdb took this table from immuneACCESS and kept in-frame rearrangements with V and J called. Such tables lack part of the clones; where checked against another copy, unresolved V genes explain under half of the gap, and the rest is unexplained. The sample includes roughly 2 million clones, with approximately 95% observed a single time. In total, the top ten clones hold around 1.1% of the sample. Sequencing was carried out using naive CD8+ T cells sorted from blood. The intended sense of this specimen's cell subset or site label: CD45RA+CCR7+. The receptors were sampled from a man between 18 and 29 years old in good health.

The chain has TRBV27 and TRBJ2-3; no clear D. V was pared by 7 bases and J by 0 bases, with 17 bases between. The germline V gene has CDR1 MNHEY and CDR2 SMNVEV (reference sequence). The CDR3 contains 16 residues. The CDR3 DNA reads as TGTGCCAGCACTGATGTCCAGGTTTCCAGCACAGATACGCAGTATTTT. Translating gives CASTDVQVSSTDTQYF.

V gene TRBV7-9 combines with J gene TRBJ1-2, with 8 bases fitting TRBD1. CDR1 is SEHNR and CDR2 is FQNEAQ in the germline V gene (reference sequence). This CDR3 region has 17 residues. Unmatched junction bases numbered 9, after V lost 3 bases and J lost 0 bases. The CDR3: CASSFGTGDLANYGYTF. The CDR3 region has the DNA TGTGCCAGCAGCTTCGGGACAGGAGATTTAGCTAACTATGGCTACACCTTC.

This sequence joins TRBV11-2 and TRBJ2-3; possibly TRBD1 for D (6 bases). Trimming took off 4 bases at V and 4 bases at J, with 9 bases between the two ends. The CDR3 extends over 13 amino acids. Germline values: CDR1 SGHAT, CDR2 FQNNGV. This CDR3 reads CASSSQGSDTQYF. CDR3 DNA sequence: TGTGCCAGCAGCTCACAGGGTTCAGATACGCAGTATTTT.

The chain employs TRBV4-2 and TRBJ2-3; tentatively, D is TRBD2 (6 bases). Trimming removed 0 bases at V and 0 bases at J, with 7 bases between. Germline assignment: CDR1 LGHNA and CDR2 YNFKEQ. This CDR3 region has 15 residues. This CDR3 reads CASSQEAGSTDTQYF. CDR3 in DNA: TGTGCCAGCAGCCAAGAGGCGGGAAGCACAGATACGCAGTATTTT.

The CDR3 region is CASSADGRVYGYTF. The CDR3 coding sequence is TGTGCCAGCAGCGCCGACGGGCGGGTCTATGGCTACACCTTC. The V call is TRBV9, the J call TRBJ1-2; no reliable D call. Trimming took off 3 bases at V and 4 bases at J, with 13 bases between the two ends. Germline lookup yields CDR1 SGDLS and CDR2 YYNGEE. CDR3 length: 14 amino acids.

Note on this clone: This same CDR3 is encoded by further DNA sequences in the sample. This chain connects TRBV6-5 to TRBJ2-2; unclear D gene. The V gene lost 0 bases and the J gene lost 5 bases, with 7 bases spanning the gap. Germline V lookup: CDR1 MNHEY, CDR2 SVGAGI. The CDR3 contains 14 residues. The CDR3 sequence: CASSYSLGTGELFF. CDR3 DNA sequence: TGTGCCAGCAGTTACTCGTTAGGAACCGGGGAGCTGTTTTTT.

The J gene is TRBJ2-1, the V gene TRBV7-9; 11 nucleotides agree with TRBD2. CDR1 SEHNR and CDR2 FQNEAQ come from the germline V gene (reference sequence). Trimming cost V 6 bases and J 0 bases; bases outside gene matches: 7. This CDR3 comprises 17 residues. CDR3: CASRFTSGGSSYNEQFF. CDR3 DNA sequence: TGTGCCAGCAGATTCACTAGCGGGGGAAGCTCCTACAATGAGCAGTTCTTC.

The chain uses TRBV4-3 and TRBJ2-5; 8 nucleotides align to TRBD1. The CDR3 loop spans 17 amino acids. CDR1 is LGHNA, CDR2 YSLEER, per germline. The ends lost 2 bases at V and 1 base at J; junction bases unmatched: 9. In DNA form, the CDR3 reads TGCGCCAGCAGCCAATCCGTCGGACAGGGCTCCCAAGAGACCCAGTACTTC. It is translated as CASSQSVGQGSQETQYF.

This chain links TRBV19 with TRBJ2-3; 7 bases agree with TRBD2. CDR1 is LNHDA, CDR2 SQIVND, per germline (reference sequence). Germline trimming cut 2 bases from V and 5 bases from J; bases unmatched to any gene: 7. The CDR3 contains 15 residues. CDR3 region: CASSIMGGIGDTQYF. CDR3 DNA sequence: TGTGCCAGTAGTATAATGGGGGGGATAGGAGATACGCAGTATTTT.

Concerning this clone itself: This sample also contains other DNA sequences that code for the same CDR3. This chain uses TRBV9 with TRBJ2-5; perhaps TRBD2 as D (6 bases). This CDR3 has 15 amino acids. Germline CDR1 is SGDLS and CDR2 is YYNGEE. The V end was cut by 0 bases, the J end by 5 bases, with 14 bases between. The CDR3 nucleotides read TGTGCCAGCAGCGTAGACGGAGGGGCGGGGGAGACCCAGTACTTC. Residues: CASSVDGGAGETQYF.

This sequence joins TRBV4-1 and TRBJ2-5; TRBD2 might be the D (6 bases). Germline-derived CDR1 and CDR2 are MGHRA and YSYEKL. CDR3 length: 14 amino acids. Between the trimmed V and J ends, which lost 2 bases and 0 bases, there was a span of 7 bases. The CDR3 DNA follows: TGCGCCAGCAGCCAACGGGACTACCAAGAGACCCAGTACTTC. It codes for CASSQRDYQETQYF.

The rearrangement links TRBV30 to TRBJ1-4, with D uncertain. V gave up 1 base and J gave up 8 bases, with 14 bases separating them. CDR1 GTSNPN and CDR2 SVGIG come from the germline V gene (reference sequence). This CDR3 is 14 amino acids long. The CDR3 bases are TGTGCCTGGAGTGGCGTAACTTTCGCCGAAAAACTGTTTTTT. Amino acid sequence: CAWSGVTFAEKLFF.

This clone has only one observation. The genes are TRBV6-1 and TRBJ1-1; D gene unclear. This CDR3 has 14 amino acids. Germline-derived CDR1 and CDR2 are MNHNS and SASEGT. V lost 2 bases and J lost 0, with 7 bases in between. CDR3 bases: TGTGCCAGCAGTGAAATAGTTTTGAACACTGAAGCTTTCTTT. Translating it yields CASSEIVLNTEAFF.

A note on this clone: The sample has other DNA sequences that encode this CDR3 too. The chain uses TRBV5-1 and TRBJ2-7; possible D gene TRBD1, 5 bases. Germline lookup yields CDR1 SGHRS and CDR2 YFSETQ. The CDR3 totals 13 residues. V was trimmed by 2 bases and J by 0 bases, leaving 6 bases between them. CDR3 loop: CASSFGASYEQYF. The CDR3 coding sequence is TGCGCCAGCAGCTTTGGGGCCTCCTACGAGCAGTACTTC.

The chain links TRBV11-2 to TRBJ2-7, with D maybe TRBD2 (5 bases). This CDR3 is built from 12 residues. Trimming stripped 8 bases from V and 2 bases from J, with 10 bases between. Germline V lookup: CDR1 SGHAT, CDR2 FQNNGV. The CDR3 DNA follows: TGTGCCAGCGCCGGGATCACCTACGAGCAGTACTTC. It specifies CASAGITYEQYF.

The gene calls are TRBV6-1 and TRBJ1-1, with a tentative D call TRBD1 (5 bases). CDR1 and CDR2 (germline): MNHNS, SASEGT. The CDR3 contains 15 residues. V dropped 7 bases and J dropped 0 bases, with 15 bases sitting between them. CDR3 sequence: CASTLPRGVNTEAFF. DNA for the CDR3: TGTGCCAGCACCCTCCCCCGGGGGGTGAACACTGAAGCTTTCTTT.

V gene TRBV6-5 combines with J gene TRBJ1-2; D is possibly TRBD1 (6 bases). Germline V CDR1 and CDR2: MNHEY, SVGAGI. Trimming pared 5 bases from V and 6 bases from J, leaving 16 bases between. The CDR3 has 14 amino acids. The CDR3 DNA follows: TGTGCCAGCAGTACCCAGGACAGAGCCGATGGCTACACCTTC. Residues: CASSTQDRADGYTF.

CDR3 amino acids: CATSRAGDAYEQYF. CDR3 DNA sequence: TGTGCCACCAGCAGAGCGGGAGACGCCTACGAGCAGTACTTC. The rearrangement links TRBV15 to TRBJ2-7, with D possibly being TRBD2 (6 bases). V lost 1 base and J 2 bases, leaving 9 bases between the germline ends. The CDR3 totals 14 residues. CDR1 and CDR2 from the germline V gene are LNHNV and YYDKDF (reference sequence).

CDR3: CASSPIPGQGVYGYTF. The CDR3 coding sequence is TGTGCCAGCAGCCCAATTCCGGGACAGGGGGTTTACGGCTACACCTTC. The chain is built from TRBV27 and TRBJ1-2, with 11 positions matching TRBD1. Trimming took 6 bases from V and 8 from J; bases not matched to a gene: 14. Germline loops: CDR1 MNHEY, CDR2 SMNVEV (reference sequence). The CDR3 contains 16 residues.

This clone was counted once. This chain links TRBV28 with TRBJ2-7; the D gene is possibly TRBD2 (5 bases). The CDR3 spans 15 residues. Germline V gene sequence: CDR1 MDHEN, CDR2 SYDVKM. The germline V and J ends were trimmed by 4 bases and 5 bases, with 18 bases remaining between them. CDR3 sequence reads: CASSSPFEGSDEQYF. The CDR3, as DNA: TGTGCCAGCAGTTCCCCCTTTGAAGGGAGCGACGAGCAGTACTTC.

This rearrangement joins TRBV5-6 to TRBJ2-7; 7 bases map to TRBD2. This CDR3 region has 18 residues. CDR1 is SGHDT, CDR2 YYEEEE, per germline. Trimming cost V 4 bases and J 1 base; bases outside gene matches: 17. In nucleotides, the CDR3 is TGTGCCAGCAGCCCGCGGTATCTCGGCGGGAGACGTTCCTACGAGCAGTACTTC. As protein: CASSPRYLGGRRSYEQYF. The entire variable domain, with the rest obtained from reference TRBV5-6 and TRBJ2-7, is as follows: DAGVTQSPTHLIKTRGQQVTLRCSPKSGHDTVSWYQQALGQGPQFIFQYYEEEERQRGNFPDRFSGHQFPNYSSELNVNALLLGDSALYLCASSPRYLGGRRSYEQYFGPGTRLTVT.

A single count supports this clone. The CDR3 DNA sequence: TGTGCCAGCAGCTTACGGACAGGGTCGGTCGACGAGCAGTACTTC. Its protein product is CASSLRTGSVDEQYF. The chain carries TRBV7-9 and TRBJ2-7; 8 nucleotides agree with TRBD1. This CDR3 region has 15 residues. The germline gives CDR1 SEHNR, CDR2 FQNEAQ (reference sequence). Trimming at V came to 2 bases and at J to 5 bases, leaving 8 bases not matched to a gene.

The CDR3 sequence is CASSSGTGETEAFF. The CDR3 DNA reads TGCGCCAGCAGCTCCGGGACAGGGGAAACTGAAGCTTTCTTT. The chain links TRBV5-1 to TRBJ1-1; 10 nucleotides line up with TRBD1. Germline lookup yields CDR1 SGHRS and CDR2 YFSETQ. The V segment lost 3 bases and the J segment 5 bases; nucleotides outside the gene matches: 4. The CDR3 spans 14 residues.

The CDR3: CASLDSTLAKNIQYF. CDR3 in DNA: TGTGCCAGCCTGGATTCCACCTTAGCCAAAAACATTCAGTACTTC. The V gene is TRBV7-9, the J gene TRBJ2-4; D ambiguous. The germline V gene has CDR1 SEHNR and CDR2 FQNEAQ (reference sequence). This CDR3 region has 15 residues. Trimming cost V 8 bases and J 0 bases, with 14 bases left between them.

In its sample, this clone was seen once. The chain joins TRBV5-6 to TRBJ2-3, with unresolved D. CDR3 length: 15 amino acids. The germline V gene has CDR1 SGHDT and CDR2 YYEEEE. V lost 1 base, J lost 0 bases, and 9 bases lay in between. The CDR3 sequence: CASSLQPVSTDTQYF. The CDR3 region has the DNA TGTGCCAGCAGCTTGCAACCAGTCAGCACAGATACGCAGTATTTT. The complete variable domain, with remaining parts taken from reference TRBV5-6 and TRBJ2-3, reads DAGVTQSPTHLIKTRGQQVTLRCSPKSGHDTVSWYQQALGQGPQFIFQYYEEEERQRGNFPDRFSGHQFPNYSSELNVNALLLGDSALYLCASSLQPVSTDTQYFGPGTRLTVL.

V gene TRBV6-1 combines with J gene TRBJ2-5, with D maybe TRBD1 (6 bases). The CDR3 runs 13 residues. Trimming removed 7 bases at V and 1 base at J, with 10 bases between. Germline V gene sequence: CDR1 MNHNS, CDR2 SASEGT. The CDR3 bases are TGTGCCAGCATGACAGGACCCCAAGAGACCCAGTACTTC. The encoded protein is CASMTGPQETQYF.

The chain uses TRBV30 and TRBJ2-1, with unresolved D. With 0 bases removed from V and 14 bases from J, the gap between germline ends came to 11 bases. CDR1 GTSNPN and CDR2 SVGIG come from the germline V gene (reference sequence). This CDR3 has 11 amino acids. The CDR3 region has the DNA TGTGCCTGGAGTGTAGGGCTAGACGAGTTCTTC. Its protein is CAWSVGLDEFF.

The chain has TRBV2 and TRBJ2-7, with D unresolved. The CDR3 loop spans 14 amino acids. Trimming pared 4 bases from V and 2 bases from J, leaving 12 bases between. Germline values: CDR1 SNHLY, CDR2 FYNNEI. This CDR3 is CASSVAGGTYEQYF. The DNA of the CDR3 is TGTGCCAGCAGTGTTGCCGGTGGAACCTACGAGCAGTACTTC.

V and J are TRBV28 and TRBJ2-7; TRBD1 matches 8 bases. The CDR3 totals 17 residues. CDR1 and CDR2 (germline): MDHEN, SYDVKM. J gave up 3 bases and V 1 base, and 11 bases lay outside the gene matches. CDR3 nucleotides: TGTGCCAGCAGTTTATCCCTACAGGGGGAGCATGTCTACGAGCAGTACTTC. It translates to CASSLSLQGEHVYEQYF. The full variable domain, its missing parts supplied by reference TRBV28 and TRBJ2-7, is DVKVTQSSRYLVKRTGEKVFLECVQDMDHENMFWYRQDPGLGLRLIYFSYDVKMKEKGDIPEGYSVSREKKERFSLILESASTNQTSMYLCASSLSLQGEHVYEQYFGPGTRLTVT.

The chain recombines TRBV4-1 with TRBJ2-1, with a tentative D call TRBD2 (5 bases). Trimming took 3 bases from V and 9 from J, leaving 12 bases between them. CDR1 and CDR2 from the germline V gene are MGHRA and YSYEKL. This CDR3 is built from 13 residues. CDR3 nucleotides: TGCGCCAGCAGCCAGGCTGTCGCGGGTGAGCAGTTCTTC. Protein sequence: CASSQAVAGEQFF.

This clone has only one observation. V usage is TRBV7-2 and J usage is TRBJ2-7, with D unresolved. The V end was cut by 4 bases, the J end by 4 bases, with 11 bases between. CDR1 is SGHTA, CDR2 FQGNSA, per germline. The CDR3 spans 13 residues. The DNA of the CDR3 is TGTGCCAGCAGCTCCGATCTGGATTACGAGCAGTACTTC. It codes for CASSSDLDYEQYF.